The rows below give T cell receptor beta chains drawn from one sample of a study of cytomegalovirus exposure and HLA in healthy donors. TCRdb's copy holds only in-frame clones and misses some; the assay was immunoSEQ multiplex PCR. The profile shows 210,000 or so clones, 87% of them singletons. Sequencing was performed on PBMCs. These receptor sequences come from a man aged 25-45 years in good health and CMV-seronegative. The CDR3 runs from the conserved cysteine through the conserved F or W. D genes are given only for firm matches. Expanded clones are given a class, and other clones once, few, many or no size at all.

TRBD2	TRBJ2-1	-	TRBV4-2	TGTGCCAGCAGCCAAGAGTCTAGCGGCTCCTACAATGAGCAGTTCTTC	CASSQESSGSYNEQFF
TRBD2	TRBJ2-1	-	TRBV27	TGTGCCAGCAGCCAGCGGGAAGGGTCGAATGAGCAGTTCTTC	CASSQREGSNEQFF
TRBD2	TRBJ2-5	-	TRBV12-5	TGTGCTAGTCCGGGTAGCGGGGGGATGGAGACCCAGTACTTC	CASPGSGGMETQYF
-	TRBJ1-2	-	TRBV5-8	TGTGCCAGCAGCTCTCCTGGGTCGGGGGGCTATGGCTACACCTTC	CASSSPGSGGYGYTF
-	TRBJ2-3	-	TRBV5-4	TGTGCCAGCAGTTCACAGCTACCAACTAGCACAGATACGCAGTATTTT	CASSSQLPTSTDTQYF
-	TRBJ2-5	-	TRBV18	TGTGCCAGCTCACCACAGGAGGGTGAGACCCAGTACTTC	CASSPQEGETQYF
TRBD1	TRBJ1-1	-	TRBV5-1	TGCGCCAGCAGCTTTACAGGGGACACTGAAGCTTTCTTT	CASSFTGDTEAFF
-	TRBJ1-6	-	TRBV30	TGTGCCTGGCAGGGCAGCTCCTATAATTCACCCCTCCACTTT	CAWQGSSYNSPLHF
TRBD1	TRBJ1-5	-	TRBV7-2	TGTGCCAGCAGAGTGGGACAGAATCAGCCCCAGCATTTT	CASRVGQNQPQHF
TRBD1	TRBJ2-1	-	TRBV18	TGTGCCAGCTCCCCCGGGACAGGGGGCAATGAGCAGTTCTTC	CASSPGTGGNEQFF
-	TRBJ1-1	-	TRBV28	TGTGCCAGCAGTTTAATTAACGCGGCTTTCTTT	CASSLINAAFF
TRBD2	TRBJ2-7	-	TRBV11-2	TGTGCCAGCAGTCCTCCTTTCTCAGGACTAGGGGCCTACGAGCAGTACTTC	CASSPPFSGLGAYEQYF
TRBD1	TRBJ2-7	-	TRBV18	TGTGCCAGCTCACCAGACAGGGGTGACGAGCAGTACTTC	CASSPDRGDEQYF
-	TRBJ2-2	-	TRBV18	TGTGCCAGCGGAGGACAGTCGAACACCGGGGAGCTGTTTTTT	CASGGQSNTGELFF
TRBD1	TRBJ2-5	-	TRBV4-2	TGTGCCAGCAGCCAAGACCGGGACAGGGTAGAGACCCAGTACTTC	CASSQDRDRVETQYF
-	TRBJ1-5	-	TRBV19	TGTGCCAGTAGCGTTCCCAGAAGGGGTAAGCTCGACAATCAGCCCCAGCATTTT	CASSVPRRGKLDNQPQHF
TRBD2	TRBJ2-5	-	TRBV5-1	TGCGCCAGCAGCCTCAGACCGACTAGCGGGGGAGAGACCCAGTACTTC	CASSLRPTSGGETQYF
-	TRBJ1-2	-	TRBV19	TGTGCCAGTAGGACGGGGGGGGCTACCCTCTATGGCTACACCTTC	CASRTGGATLYGYTF
-	TRBJ2-1	-	TRBV7-9	TGTGCCAGCAGCCTAGCCTATTCGCCTAGCGAGTGGAATGAGCAGTTCTTC	CASSLAYSPSEWNEQFF
-	TRBJ2-7	-	TRBV5-6	TGTGCCAGCAGCTTGGTTCAGACCTACGAGCAGTACTTC	CASSLVQTYEQYF
TRBD2	TRBJ2-1	-	TRBV5-4	TGTGCCAGCAGCGAACAGGGCGCGGGGGGGGCCGATGAGCAGTTCTTC	CASSEQGAGGADEQFF
TRBD1	TRBJ2-1	-	TRBV5-4	TGTGCCAGCAGGGGACAGGGCGTCTCCTACAATGAGCAGTTCTTC	CASRGQGVSYNEQFF
TRBD1	TRBJ2-3	-	TRBV27	TGTGCCAGCAGTTTCAGGGGGCGGGCAGATACGCAGTATTTT	CASSFRGRADTQYF
TRBD1	TRBJ2-1	-	TRBV13	TGTGCCAGCAGGAAGCCCGGGACAGGGCTAAATGAGCAGTTCTTC	CASRKPGTGLNEQFF
-	TRBJ1-4	-	TRBV28	TGTGCCAGCAGTTTGGGGGGGGGCGCGGGGGGTGAAAAACTGTTTTTT	CASSLGGGAGGEKLFF
-	TRBJ1-2	-	TRBV4-1	TGCGCCAGCAGCCAAGACGATTTGGAGGTTAACTATGGCTACACCTTC	CASSQDDLEVNYGYTF
-	TRBJ2-7	-	TRBV27	TGTGCCAGCAGTTTGGTTCGGAGCTCCTACGAGCAGTACTTC	CASSLVRSSYEQYF
-	TRBJ2-7	-	TRBV18	TGTGCCAGCTCACCACCGACACTTTACGAGCAGTACTTC	CASSPPTLYEQYF
TRBD1	TRBJ2-7	-	TRBV5-4	TGTGCCAGCAGCGCACCCGGGACAGGGGTCAACTACGAGCAGTACTTC	CASSAPGTGVNYEQYF
TRBD1	TRBJ1-2	-	TRBV6-5	TGTGCCAGCAGGGAGACAGGGAGGAACTATGGCTACACCTTC	CASRETGRNYGYTF
TRBD1	TRBJ2-7	-	TRBV2	TGTGCCATGCGGGACAGGGCCGGGAACGAGCAGTACTTC	CAMRDRAGNEQYF
TRBD2	TRBJ2-5	few	TRBV10-3	TGTGCCACGCGGACTAGCGGGGATACGAAGACCCAGTACTTC	CATRTSGDTKTQYF
-	TRBJ2-7	-	TRBV5-4	TGTGCCAGCAGCCGGAGGACTGGACAGACTCCCTACGAGCAGTACTTC	CASSRRTGQTPYEQYF
-	TRBJ2-1	once	TRBV5-1	TGCGCCAGCAGCGAACAAACTAGTTCGGGGAGTTGGTTCTTC	CASSEQTSSGSWFF
TRBD1	TRBJ1-1	-	TRBV7-2	TGTGCCAGCAGCCAACAGGGGCCCCTAGTTAACACTGAAGCTTTCTTT	CASSQQGPLVNTEAFF